One and the same sample provided the 8 T cell receptor beta chains below, sequenced in a study of T cells in Graves' hyperthyroidism and ophthalmopathy. Authors of the study amplified TCR beta CDR3 regions from RNA transcripts. Initially, a first-round RT-PCR of the TCR CDR3 employed the HTBI primer set. One entry per CDR3 protein, called by TCRdb with MiXCR from the multiplex PCR reads. The sample has over 650,000 distinct CDR3 sequences; about 15% are singletons. Sample: blood. The receptors come from a man aged 18 to 29 with Graves' hyperthyroidism.

In its sample, this clonotype was seen a few times. V is TRBV20-1 and J is TRBJ2-1; 7 bases fit TRBD2. CDR3 length equals 14 residues. Per the germline V gene, CDR1 is DFQATT and CDR2 is SNEGSKA (reference sequence). V trimming: 6 bases; J trimming: 3 bases; junction bases outside the gene matches: 8. In nucleotides, the CDR3 is TGCAGTGCGAGACCTAGCGGAGACTACAATGAGCAGTTCTTC. Translating gives CSARPSGDYNEQFF.

The chain carries TRBV7-9 and TRBJ2-4; D is undetermined. Trimming took off 3 bases at V and 0 bases at J, with 15 bases between the two ends. Germline CDR1 is SEHNR and CDR2 is FQNEAQ (reference sequence). The CDR3 runs 17 residues. CDR3 nucleotides: TGTGCCAGCAGCTTGGGTCGGATAAACTTAGCCAAAAACATTCAGTACTTC. Amino acid sequence: CASSLGRINLAKNIQYF. Full variable domain (missing parts from reference TRBV7-9 and TRBJ2-4): DTGVSQNPRHKITKRGQNVTFRCDPISEHNRLYWYRQTLGQGPEFLTYFQNEAQLEKSRLLSDRFSAERPKGSFSTLEIQRTEQGDSAMYLCASSLGRINLAKNIQYFGAGTRLSVL.

A few counts support this clonotype. The chain couples TRBV27 to TRBJ2-2; 11 nucleotides line up with TRBD2. Germline CDR1 and CDR2: MNHEY and SMNVEV (reference sequence). The CDR3 is 16 residues long. Unmatched junction bases numbered 4, after V lost 6 bases and J lost 1 base. The CDR3 loop is CASRRGLAGNTGELFF. CDR3 DNA sequence: TGTGCCAGCAGGAGAGGACTAGCGGGGAACACCGGGGAGCTGTTTTTT.

This clonotype was detected ten times or more. The V call is TRBV12-5, the J call TRBJ2-5, with 11 bases lining up with TRBD1. Germline V gene sequence: CDR1 LGHNT, CDR2 FRNRAP. This CDR3 has 18 amino acids. Trimming removed 2 bases from V and 2 bases from J; junction bases left unmatched: 10. CDR3 nucleotide sequence: TGTGCTAGTGGTTTGTACCCAAGCCGGGACAGGGGGCAAGAGACCCAGTACTTC. Its protein is CASGLYPSRDRGQETQYF.

This clonotype was detected once. DNA for the CDR3: TGTGCCAGCAGAAACGCTCAGACTAGCGGGGTTAACACCGGGGAGCTGTTTTTT. It codes for CASRNAQTSGVNTGELFF. The chain has TRBV5-6 and TRBJ2-2, with TRBD2 matching over 11 bases. The junction had 11 bases not matched to a gene; V was cut back by 5 bases and J by 2 bases. The CDR3 spans 18 residues. The V gene's germline CDR1 is SGHDT and CDR2 YYEEEE.

The table lists this clonotype with a count of one. This chain connects TRBV7-9 to TRBJ2-1, with D hard to call. V was trimmed by 4 bases and J by 10 bases, leaving 20 bases between them. From germline, CDR1 is SEHNR and CDR2 FQNEAQ (reference sequence). The CDR3 sequence is 15 residues long. CDR3 protein: CASSWIRTTPGEQFF. CDR3 DNA: TGTGCCAGCAGCTGGATCAGGACCACCCCTGGAGAGCAGTTCTTC.

This clonotype was counted between two and nine times. The J gene is TRBJ2-3, the V gene TRBV29-1, with TRBD2 identical over 13 bases. V was pared by 6 bases and J by 5 bases, with 8 bases of the junction left unmatched. Germline V lookup: CDR1 SQVTM, CDR2 ANQGSEA. The CDR3 contains 15 residues. As DNA, the CDR3 is TGCAGCGTAGCTAGGACTAGCGGGAGTGGAGATACGCAGTATTTT. It codes for CSVARTSGSGDTQYF.

This clonotype was seen a few times. The chain combines TRBV12-3 or TRBV12-4 with TRBJ2-5; 10 nucleotides line up with TRBD1. The J segment lost 5 bases and the V segment lost 3 bases, leaving 3 bases of the junction unmatched. This CDR3 spans 14 amino acids. The CDR3 DNA reads as TGTGCCAGCAGTTTCGGGACAGGGGTCGAGACCCAGTACTTC. It translates to CASSFGTGVETQYF.